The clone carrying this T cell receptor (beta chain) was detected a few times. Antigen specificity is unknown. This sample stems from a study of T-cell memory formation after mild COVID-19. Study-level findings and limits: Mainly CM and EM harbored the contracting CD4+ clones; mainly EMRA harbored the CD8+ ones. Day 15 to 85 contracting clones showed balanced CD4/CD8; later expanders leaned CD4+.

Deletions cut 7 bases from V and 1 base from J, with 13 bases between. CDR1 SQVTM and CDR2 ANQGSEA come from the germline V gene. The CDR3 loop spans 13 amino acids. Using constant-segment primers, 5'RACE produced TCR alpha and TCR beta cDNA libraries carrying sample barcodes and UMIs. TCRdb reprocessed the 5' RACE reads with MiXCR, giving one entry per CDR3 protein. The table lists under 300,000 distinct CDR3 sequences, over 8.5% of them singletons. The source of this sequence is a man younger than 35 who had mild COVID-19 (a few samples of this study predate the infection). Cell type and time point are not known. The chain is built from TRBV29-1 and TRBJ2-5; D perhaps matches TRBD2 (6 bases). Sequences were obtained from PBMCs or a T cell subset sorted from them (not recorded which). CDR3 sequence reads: CSATGGSQETQYF. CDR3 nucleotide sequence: TGCAGCGCTACCGGGGGATCCCAAGAGACCCAGTACTTC.